This T cell receptor (beta chain) was documented in a study of post-analysis software for immune sequencing data (dated by TCRdb to about 2015). Looking at the study overall: Relapsing-remitting, secondary progressive and progressive-relapsing multiple sclerosis were recorded as disease courses, and subtype annotation was lacking for some patients. The patient repertoires were set against 11 previously published healthy control repertoires from donors whose ages ranged from roughly 6 to 26 years. A subset of samples was prepared in parallel using single-end sample barcoding, then pooled and co-amplified after Illumina adapter ligation. The paper as a whole reports these results and caveats: Significantly lower normalized Chao1 diversity was found in multiple sclerosis patients than in controls, suggesting substantial peripheral T-cell clonal expansion. The multiple sclerosis patient group was slightly younger than the control group. Roughly 5 TRBV segments, including TRBV5-6, TRBV5-1 and TRBV20-1, were significantly more frequent in patients than controls. Direct clustering with F measure revealed strong co-clustering of samples prepared in the same batch, which led to a batch-effect correction.

On this clonotype: What antigen it recognizes has not been identified. There are no base qualities to consult, and no much larger clone falls within one base.

CDR1 SGHRS and CDR2 YFSETQ were looked up in the germline V gene. The CDR3 sequence holds 16 residues, the cysteine and phenylalanine included. The DNA shown is the 48-base CDR3, in frame from base 1. Trimmed from V: 0 bases; trimmed from J: 1 base; junction bases lacking a gene match: 4. To demonstrate the VDJtools post-analysis software, TCR beta repertoires were profiled from the peripheral blood of 10 to 15 young patients with multiple sclerosis. The patients with multiple sclerosis were children and adolescents between 6 and 15 years of age. Preparation of the library involved PCR. Sequencing relied on an Illumina HiSeq 2500. To reduce PCR and sequencing biases, unique molecular identifiers were incorporated into the TCR beta cDNA libraries. Approximately 500,000 cDNA molecules were obtained for every 1 to 10 million input T cells, so each molecule roughly corresponded to one T cell. Patient libraries were prepared and sequenced with the same protocol used for the earlier healthy control dataset. Samples belonging to the same batch were prepared together, multiplexed and sequenced on a shared HiSeq lane. Concerning the study's data processing: MIGEC handled the raw barcoded reads, throwing out single-read molecular identifier groups before consensus assembly and CDR3 extraction. VDJtools was used for post-analysis of the clonotype tables, with diversity normalized by down-sampling every dataset to the smallest sample size. Repertoire overlap clustering matched CDR3 amino acid but not nucleotide sequences to correct batch-related cross-sample contamination. TCRdb reworked the public reads: Q25 trimming with fastp, MiXCR clone assembly, productive beta chains retained. One record per CDR3 amino acid sequence lists the most common genes and DNA. What appears here as the V and J calls and clone size reflects TCRdb's work, not the paper's. Here the sample has some 890,000 distinct CDR3 sequences; approximately 53% occur a single time. The ten largest clones add up to under 6% of the sample.

The sample taken for sequencing was blood. This receptor was taken from a girl aged 5 to 17 with multiple sclerosis. The chain joins TRBV5-1 to TRBJ2-7; 10 central bases correspond to TRBD1. The DNA is TGCGCCAGCAGCTTGGAGGCGGGACAGGGGTCCTACGAGCAGTACTTC. This encodes CASSLEAGQGSYEQYF. Reference TRBV5-1 and TRBJ2-7 genes cover what lies past the CDR3, so the full variable domain is KAGVTQTPRYLIKTRGQQVTLSCSPISGHRSVSWYQQTPGQGLQFLFEYFSETQRNKGNFPGRFSGRQFSNSRSEMNVSTLELGDSALYLCASSLEAGQGSYEQYFGPGTRLTVT.